Listed here are 21 T cell receptor beta chains from one sample, sequenced in a study of blood T cell repertoires in COVID-19. Only in-frame clones appear in the TCRdb table, and some are missing; sequencing was by immunoSEQ multiplex PCR. The sample lists about 400,000 clones, over 75% seen once, with roughly 2% in the top ten. What was sequenced was PBMCs or T cells enriched from blood (not recorded which). Receptors originate from a woman aged 40 to 50 with acute COVID-19.

The chain combines TRBV6-6 with TRBJ2-1; D is possibly TRBD1 (5 bases). V dropped 5 bases and J dropped 9 bases, with 26 bases sitting between them. This CDR3 spans 17 amino acids. Germline lookup yields CDR1 MNHNY and CDR2 SVGAGI (reference sequence). The CDR3 loop reads CASSRSSESGFPFEQFF. For the CDR3, the DNA is TGTGCCAGCAGTCGCTCCTCTGAGTCAGGGTTTCCCTTTGAGCAGTTCTTC.

This chain links TRBV6-5 with TRBJ2-7, with 10 bases lining up with TRBD1. This CDR3 is 14 amino acids long. Germline CDR1 MNHEY, CDR2 SVGAGI. V dropped 5 bases and J dropped 4; count of bases not matched to a gene: 5. The CDR3 is CASSRQGAEYEQYF. For the CDR3, the DNA is TGTGCCAGCAGTAGACAGGGGGCAGAGTACGAGCAGTACTTC.

The chain has TRBV5-4 and TRBJ1-1; unclear D gene. CDR3 length equals 16 residues. Trimming removed 0 bases at V and 2 bases at J, with 14 bases between. Germline V gene lookup returns CDR1 SGHNT and CDR2 YYREEE (reference sequence). CDR3 residues: CASSLDPNDINTEAFF. CDR3 in DNA: TGTGCCAGCAGCTTGGACCCAAACGACATAAACACTGAAGCTTTCTTT. The entire variable domain, with the rest obtained from reference TRBV5-4 and TRBJ1-1, is as follows: ETGVTQSPTHLIKTRGQQVTLRCSSQSGHNTVSWYQQALGQGPQFIFQYYREEENGRGNFPPRFSGLQFPNYSSELNVNALELDDSALYLCASSLDPNDINTEAFFGQGTRLTVV.

The J gene is TRBJ2-5, the V gene TRBV5-1, with TRBD2 matching over 12 bases. This CDR3 has 17 residues. Germline V gene sequence: CDR1 SGHRS, CDR2 YFSETQ. After removal of 4 bases from V and 4 bases from J, the junction contained 11 bases not matched to a gene. The CDR3 DNA sequence: TGCGCCAGCAGCCCAGTCCGACTAGCGGGGGTCGCAGAGACCCAGTACTTC. It translates to CASSPVRLAGVAETQYF.

The chain employs TRBV30 and TRBJ2-1; D perhaps matches TRBD2 (6 bases). This CDR3 has 13 amino acids. CDR1 is GTSNPN, CDR2 SVGIG, per germline (reference sequence). The ends were cut back, 3 bases at V and 5 bases at J, with 11 bases in the middle. The CDR3 loop is CAWSSPGDNEQFF. In nucleotides, the CDR3 is TGTGCCTGGAGCTCTCCGGGGGACAATGAGCAGTTCTTC.

The chain carries TRBV7-2 and TRBJ1-4, with 7 bases fitting TRBD1. The CDR3 spans 13 residues. J gave up 5 bases and V 5 bases, and 2 bases lay outside the gene matches. Germline V CDR1 and CDR2: SGHTA, FQGNSA. CDR3 region: CASSAGQNEKLFF. CDR3 sequence (DNA): TGTGCCAGCAGCGCGGGACAGAATGAAAAACTGTTTTTT.

This chain uses TRBV24-1 with TRBJ2-7; maybe TRBD1 (6 bases). This CDR3 contains 14 residues. Germline CDR1 is KGHDR and CDR2 is SFDVKD. Between the trimmed V and J ends, which lost 4 bases and 3 bases, there was a span of 12 bases. The CDR3 DNA sequence: TGTGCCACCAGTGAGATAGCACAGGGCTACGAGCAGTACTTC. Encoded protein: CATSEIAQGYEQYF.

This chain links TRBV27 with TRBJ2-2, with a possible D match to TRBD2 (5 bases). The germline CDR1 and CDR2 sequences are MNHEY and SMNVEV (reference sequence). This CDR3 has 13 residues. V was trimmed by 5 bases and J by 6 bases, leaving 10 bases between them. CDR3 sequence (DNA): TGTGCCAGCAGTCTCGCGGGTGCCGGGGAGCTGTTTTTT. Encoded protein: CASSLAGAGELFF.

Only one count was recorded for this clone. J is TRBJ2-5 and V is TRBV7-9; unclear D gene. The CDR3 runs 15 residues. CDR1 SEHNR and CDR2 FQNEAQ come from the germline V gene (reference sequence). The V and J ends lost 5 bases and 2 bases respectively, with 15 bases between them. CDR3 in amino acids: CASSQLPRTQETQYF. In DNA form, the CDR3 reads TGTGCCAGCAGCCAACTGCCCCGAACTCAAGAGACCCAGTACTTC.

The chain carries TRBV3-1 (or the pseudogene TRBV3-2) and TRBJ2-3; the match to TRBD2 covers 10 bases. Looked up from germline, CDR1 is LGHDT and CDR2 is YNNKEL (reference sequence). There are 16 residues in the CDR3. V shed 4 bases, J shed 4 bases, and the junction held 8 bases outside the gene matches. CDR3 protein: CASSPSGTSVSDTQYF. Written as DNA, the CDR3 is TGTGCCAGCAGCCCATCCGGGACTAGCGTGTCAGATACGCAGTATTTT.

V and J are TRBV29-1 and TRBJ2-3, with TRBD1 matching over 9 bases. The CDR3 spans 13 residues. V was pared by 3 bases and J by 6 bases, with 4 bases of the junction left unmatched. Germline loops: CDR1 SQVTM, CDR2 ANQGSEA. The CDR3 DNA is TGCAGCGTTGACCACAGGGGGCTGGATACGCAGTATTTT. Translating gives CSVDHRGLDTQYF.

V gene TRBV12-3 or TRBV12-4 combines with J gene TRBJ1-1, with 7 bases matching TRBD1. CDR3 size: 12 residues. V gave up 5 bases and J gave up 6 bases; unmatched junction bases: 3. The CDR3 sequence: CASSPGTAEAFF. The CDR3 DNA sequence: TGTGCCAGCAGTCCGGGGACAGCTGAAGCTTTCTTT.

The chain is built from TRBV19 and TRBJ1-2; D gene uncertain. The CDR3 has 14 amino acids. The V gene's germline CDR1 is LNHDA and CDR2 SQIVND (reference sequence). V was trimmed by 11 bases and J by 0 bases, leaving 16 bases between them. The CDR3 spells CAGSNLGANYGYTF. In DNA, the CDR3 is TGTGCCGGATCAAATTTAGGAGCTAACTATGGCTACACCTTC. The whole variable domain, filled in from reference TRBV19 and TRBJ1-2, reads DGGITQSPKYLFRKEGQNVTLSCEQNLNHDAMYWYRQDPGQGLRLIYYSQIVNDFQKGDIAEGYSVSREKKESFPLTVTSAQKNPTAFYLCAGSNLGANYGYTFGSGTRLTVV.

The J gene is TRBJ1-2, the V gene TRBV29-1; D is perhaps TRBD1 (6 bases). Germline loops: CDR1 SQVTM, CDR2 ANQGSEA. The CDR3 is 14 residues long. V dropped 4 bases and J dropped 8 bases, with 20 bases sitting between them. The CDR3 reads CSVVGIGGAGGYTF. CDR3 in DNA: TGCAGCGTTGTGGGGATCGGGGGGGCTGGCGGCTACACCTTC.

The chain couples TRBV6-1 to TRBJ1-2, with D perhaps TRBD1 (5 bases). V lost 3 bases to trimming and J lost 8 bases, with 13 bases between them. CDR3 size: 13 residues. CDR1 and CDR2 (germline): MNHNS, SASEGT. Written as DNA, the CDR3 is TGTGCCAGCAGTGAGGGGGGAATTTGGGGCTACACCTTC. The encoded protein is CASSEGGIWGYTF.

The count of this clone is one. The V call is TRBV2, the J call TRBJ1-2, with 11 bases that match TRBD1. There are 15 residues in the CDR3. Trimming cost V 6 bases and J 5 bases; bases outside gene matches: 8. Germline V gene sequence: CDR1 SNHLY, CDR2 FYNNEI. In DNA form, the CDR3 reads TGTGCCAGCAGCTTGGACAGGGGGCCTGGGTATGGCTACACCTTC. Its protein product is CASSLDRGPGYGYTF.

The CDR3 here is CSVLGIGGGGTEAFF. In DNA, the CDR3 is TGCAGCGTTCTCGGAATTGGTGGGGGGGGCACTGAAGCTTTCTTT. This rearrangement joins TRBV29-1 to TRBJ1-1; D may be TRBD1 (5 bases). Germline lookup yields CDR1 SQVTM and CDR2 ANQGSEA. V was cut by 5 bases and J by 4 bases, with 20 bases left in between. The CDR3 is 15 amino acids.

This clone was seen a single time. The chain carries TRBV20-1 and TRBJ2-5; the match to TRBD2 covers 9 bases. The V segment lost 3 bases and the J segment 4 bases; nucleotides outside the gene matches: 12. Germline V gene lookup returns CDR1 DFQATT and CDR2 SNEGSKA (reference sequence). The CDR3 length is 16 residues. CDR3 coding DNA: TGCAGTGCTAGTAAAGCGGGGGGCCGCCTACGAGAGACCCAGTACTTC. It specifies CSASKAGGRLRETQYF.

This rearrangement joins TRBV27 to TRBJ1-4; TRBD1 is a possible D gene (6 bases). V was pared by 6 bases and J by 7 bases, with 15 bases between. Germline V lookup: CDR1 MNHEY, CDR2 SMNVEV (reference sequence). The CDR3 is 14 residues long. The CDR3 loop is CASRPQGKGEKLFF. As DNA, the CDR3 is TGTGCCAGCAGGCCCCAGGGGAAGGGTGAAAAACTGTTTTTT.

CDR3 protein: CASSERGGRTHTEAFF. CDR3 in DNA: TGTGCCAGCAGTGAAAGAGGGGGACGGACCCACACTGAAGCTTTCTTT. This chain joins TRBV2 and TRBJ1-1, with D possibly matching TRBD1 (6 bases). V lost 2 bases, J lost 3 bases, and 16 bases lay in between. Per the germline V gene, CDR1 is SNHLY and CDR2 is FYNNEI. The CDR3 totals 16 residues.

The CDR3 loop is CASSPGTGGGYEQYF. CDR3 nucleotides: TGTGCCAGCTCACCTGGGACAGGGGGCGGTTACGAGCAGTACTTC. The V call is TRBV18, the J call TRBJ2-7, with 12 bases that match TRBD1. Trimming cost V 3 bases and J 4 bases; bases outside gene matches: 4. The germline V gene encodes CDR1 KGHSH and CDR2 LQKENI. The CDR3 has 15 residues.